This T cell receptor (beta chain) was sequenced in a study of blood T cells in healthy people across ages. Alongside a J-beta primer mix, a sample-barcoded 5' primer served in a second PCR lasting 7 to 11 cycles. TCRdb processed the 5' RACE reads anew with MiXCR; each CDR3 protein has one entry. The profile shows approximately 850,000 distinct CDR3 sequences, around 42% of them singletons. This CDR3 is 14 amino acids long. Germline V lookup: CDR1 SGHTA, CDR2 FQGNSA. V dropped 1 base and J dropped 5 bases, with 10 bases sitting between them. The receptor was derived from a man in his sixties in good health. This rearrangement joins TRBV7-2 to TRBJ2-3, with no clear D. Material for sequencing was blood. CDR3 DNA sequence: TGTGCCAGCAGCTTAGGTAGATGGGGAGATACGCAGTATTTT. This translates into CASSLGRWGDTQYF.